This T cell receptor beta chain was obtained from a study of human T cells and chemical hapten exposure (dated by TCRdb to the early 2020s). Turning to the overall study: For sensitization, 2% DPC in acetone was applied to a roughly 2 cm by roughly 2 cm area of upper inner arm skin. Patients additionally received weekly therapeutic DPC doses to the scalp throughout the approximately 22-week study period. Patch testing on the upper back used Finn chambers containing 0.01% DPC, with scoring done after 6 days according to International Contact Dermatitis Research Group standards. The patient cohort, mostly female, included alopecia areata with under or over 50% scalp involvement, alopecia totalis and alopecia universalis. The libraries were sequenced as a pool, and the TCR yield per sample differed mostly because of small variations in library volumes within the pool. The study tracked peripheral blood TCR repertoire changes in vivo during primary and secondary sensitization to the hapten diphenylcyclopropenone (DPC) in alopecia patients. Blood samples were taken from patients before sensitization (week 0) and at 2, 6 and about 24 weeks after DPC sensitization. Approximately 28 alopecia patients gave blood for TCR sequencing at one to four time points (pre-sensitization, 2, 6 and 24 weeks). General conclusions and limits of the study: The number of TCRs above 1 in 1000 frequency did not change with DPC sensitization; there was no evidence of global repertoire structure alterations. A positive correlation was found between the number of PT1 expanded TCRs and patch test score, with significance reached at thresholds 8, 16 and 32 but not 4. Because all patients had alopecia, a presumed autoimmune disease, the immune response of the patients might differ from that of healthy individuals. Compared with pre-sensitization or healthy control sets, expanded TCRs formed significantly more large CDR3 similarity clusters, which is consistent with antigen-driven responses. After repeated subsampling, changes were observed in the strength of the expansion versus patch-test correlation and in the threshold at which the correlation became significant.

The CDR3 covers 13 residues, taking in both the cysteine and the phenylalanine. Only the CDR3 DNA is retained, 39 bases long and in frame from the first base. V is shortened by 0 bases, J by 4 bases, and the region joining them spans 7 bases. The germline V gene (reference sequence) provides CDR1 LNHNV and CDR2 YYDKDF. In its sample, this clonotype was seen a few times. Which antigen it targets is not known. The sample holds no much larger clone one base away, and base qualities are not on file. Taken with the paper, the label for time point translates to: pre-sensitization, week 0. The sample's treatment or condition label is to be understood as: therapeutic diphenylcyclopropenone sensitization with weekly scalp DPC. At every patch-test visit, the blood draw took place before the patch test was put on. Patients were considered eligible if aged 18 to 70, diagnosed with alopecia and deemed suitable for DPC therapy, and patients were excluded if pregnant. Total RNA was isolated from unfractionated whole blood collected in Tempus Blood RNA tubes.

Libraries were constructed by RACE. The sequencer listed for this sample is NextSeq 500. During library preparation, unique molecular identifiers were attached to individual cDNA molecules so that TCRs could be counted in a quantitative, reproducible way. For every blood RNA sample, sequencing covered both the TCR alpha and TCR beta chains. Under the source paper's analysis protocol: The median number of TCRs per sample was some 100,000, ranging from roughly 20,000 to 700,000. The Decombinator software suite was used to annotate V, J and CDR3 in the TCR reads. Every sample was subsampled to the same number of TCRs (28,000) for the PS versus PT1 abundance plots. Expanded TCRs were defined as absent before sensitization and observed at least eight times at the 2-week time point. TCRdb reworked the public reads: Q25 trimming with fastp, MiXCR clone assembly, productive beta chains retained. CDR3 protein duplicates are merged, each entry listing the most common genes and DNA. The V and J calls were not made by the authors but by TCRdb's processing. This sample lists roughly 110,000 distinct CDR3 sequences; approximately 12% were detected once. Around 1.5% of the sample is taken by the ten largest.

The sequenced sample was whole blood, obtained in connection with sensitization to the hapten diphenylcyclopropenone (DPC). The receptor was derived from a woman aged 50 to 60 with alopecia areata. Some clones in this sample may be carry-over from other donors' samples. The rearranged segments are TRBV15 and TRBJ2-7, and perhaps TRBD1 as D gene, on 6 matching bases. The base sequence is TGTGCCACCAGCAGAGATCAGGGGTACGAGCAGTACTTC. Translated, this is CATSRDQGYEQYF. Extended through the reference TRBV15 and TRBJ2-7 proteins, this CDR3 yields the full variable domain: DAMVIQNPRYQVTQFGKPVTLSCSQTLNHNVMYWYQQKSSQAPKLLFHYYDKDFNNEADTPDNFQSRRPNTSFCFLDIRSPGLGDTAMYLCATSRDQGYEQYFGPGTRLTVT.